This TCR beta chain was identified during a study of cytomegalovirus exposure and HLA in healthy donors. Clones were read by immunoSEQ multiplex PCR, and TCRdb kept only the in-frame ones, dropping some. The sample carries about 160,000 clones, about four fifths recorded once. The CDR3 has 13 residues. Trimming removed 0 bases from V and 7 bases from J; junction bases left unmatched: 2. Per the germline V gene, CDR1 is SGDLS and CDR2 is YYNGEE. Overall study findings and caveats: Published work reported that the classifier diagnosed cytomegalovirus status with high specificity and sensitivity. In vitro, three CMV-associated chains proved specific for CMV antigens. Rarity marked most TCR sequences, yet some public TCRs occurred in many donors. The study flagged some 170 TCR beta chains as cytomegalovirus-associated.

Concerning this clone itself: Its cognate antigen is unknown.

Source material: PBMCs. The chain employs TRBV9 and TRBJ1-2; 8 bases are shared with TRBD1. The TCR comes from a man aged 30 to 39 in good health and CMV-seropositive. CDR3 in DNA: TGTGCCAGCAGCGTAGCAGGGGGCGGTGGCTACACCTTC. Protein product: CASSVAGGGGYTF. The full variable domain, with the rest looked up from reference TRBV9 and TRBJ1-2, is DSGVTQTPKHLITATGQRVTLRCSPRSGDLSVYWYQQSLDQGLQFLIQYYNGEERAKGNILERFSAQQFPDLHSELNLSSLELGDSALYFCASSVAGGGGYTFGSGTRLTVV.